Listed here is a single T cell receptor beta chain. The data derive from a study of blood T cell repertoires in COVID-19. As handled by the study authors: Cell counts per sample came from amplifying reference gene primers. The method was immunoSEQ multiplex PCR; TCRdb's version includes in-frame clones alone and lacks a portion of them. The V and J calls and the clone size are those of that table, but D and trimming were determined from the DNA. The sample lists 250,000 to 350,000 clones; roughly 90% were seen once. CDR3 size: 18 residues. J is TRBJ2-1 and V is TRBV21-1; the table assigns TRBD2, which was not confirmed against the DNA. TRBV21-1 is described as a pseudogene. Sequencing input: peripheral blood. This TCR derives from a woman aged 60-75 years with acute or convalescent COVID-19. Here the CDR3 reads CASSKDSRERGGYNEQFF. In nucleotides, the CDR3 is TGTGCCAGCAGCAAAGATTCTAGAGAGCGGGGGGGCTACAATGAGCAGTTCTTC.